This entry lists 17 T cell receptor beta chains sequenced from one sample in a study of beta chain features in type 1 diabetes. Of the isolated RNA, all was reverse transcribed, and so the sequenced material was expressed TCRB transcripts. Method: immunoSEQ multiplex PCR; TCRdb's copy keeps in-frame clones and lacks some. The repertoire holds roughly 170,000 clones, with 13% as singletons. The sequenced sample was central memory CD4+ T cells from blood. These receptor sequences come from a woman aged 18-29 years in good health.

The chain uses TRBV28 and TRBJ2-1; TRBD2 matches 7 bases. The length of the CDR3 is 17 residues. V lost 7 bases to trimming and J lost 0 bases; unmatched junction nucleotides: 12. The germline CDR1 and CDR2 sequences are MDHEN and SYDVKM. The CDR3 DNA reads TGTGCCAGCACCCCAGTGGGGCGGGGGAGCTCCTACAATGAGCAGTTCTTC. Translation: CASTPVGRGSSYNEQFF. Full variable domain (missing parts from reference TRBV28 and TRBJ2-1): DVKVTQSSRYLVKRTGEKVFLECVQDMDHENMFWYRQDPGLGLRLIYFSYDVKMKEKGDIPEGYSVSREKKERFSLILESASTNQTSMYLCASTPVGRGSSYNEQFFGPGTRLTVL.

This clone was counted a few times. V gene TRBV7-2 combines with J gene TRBJ1-2; 9 bases agree with TRBD1. The CDR3 runs 14 residues. Germline CDR1 reads SGHTA; CDR2 reads FQGNSA. V dropped 5 bases and J dropped 6; count of bases not matched to a gene: 7. In DNA, the CDR3 is TGTGCCAGCAGCAAAGGACAGGGGACTAATGGCTACACCTTC. It is translated as CASSKGQGTNGYTF.

The chain is built from TRBV9 and TRBJ1-2; possibly TRBD1 for D (5 bases). Germline loops: CDR1 SGDLS, CDR2 YYNGEE. The CDR3 is 13 residues long. V lost 1 base, J lost 2 bases, and 6 bases lay in between. The CDR3 DNA is TGTGCCAGCAGCGTACGACAGAACTATGGCTACACCTTC. This encodes CASSVRQNYGYTF.

This rearrangement joins TRBV7-9 to TRBJ2-7; 7 bases are shared with TRBD1. This CDR3 region has 14 residues. With V trimmed by 5 bases and J by 4 bases, 8 bases remained unmatched. Looked up from germline, CDR1 is SEHNR and CDR2 is FQNEAQ (reference sequence). The CDR3 region has the DNA TGTGCCAGCAGCCCATCAGGGACAGCATACGAGCAGTACTTC. This encodes CASSPSGTAYEQYF.

The V and J genes are TRBV7-9 and TRBJ2-5, with 8 bases fitting TRBD1. The V gene's germline CDR1 is SEHNR and CDR2 FQNEAQ (reference sequence). This CDR3 has 15 amino acids. With 3 bases clipped from V and 4 bases from J, the junction kept 7 bases outside the gene matches. CDR3 in amino acids: CASSFTRTGSETQYF. The CDR3 DNA sequence: TGTGCCAGCAGCTTTACCAGGACAGGGTCAGAGACCCAGTACTTC. Drawing the rest from reference TRBV7-9 and TRBJ2-5, the complete variable domain is DTGVSQNPRHKITKRGQNVTFRCDPISEHNRLYWYRQTLGQGPEFLTYFQNEAQLEKSRLLSDRFSAERPKGSFSTLEIQRTEQGDSAMYLCASSFTRTGSETQYFGPGTRLLVL.

This clone has just a few counts. The CDR3 loop is CAIHRVGGYTF. The CDR3 nucleotides are TGTGCCATACACAGGGTTGGAGGCTACACCTTC. The chain joins TRBV28 to TRBJ1-2, with a tentative D call TRBD1 (6 bases). The CDR3 is 11 amino acids. V dropped 10 bases and J dropped 8 bases, with 14 bases sitting between them. Per the germline V gene, CDR1 is MDHEN and CDR2 is SYDVKM.

This clone was detected a few times. V and J are TRBV10-3 and TRBJ2-5, with a weak D call TRBD1 (5 bases). In germline, CDR1 is ENHRY, CDR2 SYGVKD. This CDR3 has 15 amino acids. Deletions cut 0 bases from V and 2 bases from J, with 10 bases between. As DNA, the CDR3 is TGTGCCATCAGTGAGTCGACTCGACAGCAAGAGACCCAGTACTTC. As protein: CAISESTRQQETQYF.

This clone was recorded a few times. This chain connects TRBV18 to TRBJ1-1; 9 bases are shared with TRBD1. V lost 1 base and J lost 4; bases outside the gene matches: 4. Germline V CDR1 and CDR2: KGHSH, LQKENI. This CDR3 region has 15 residues. The CDR3 DNA sequence: TGTGCCAGCTCACCACAGACAGGGGGAGGCACTGAAGCTTTCTTT. Translation gives CASSPQTGGGTEAFF.

This clone was observed a few times. The chain carries TRBV9 and TRBJ2-1; 11 bases map to TRBD2. CDR1 and CDR2 (germline): SGDLS, YYNGEE. This CDR3 is 16 amino acids long. The V and J ends lost 2 bases and 6 bases, in that order; junction bases with no gene match: 7. The CDR3 coding sequence is TGTGCCAGCAGCGTTAGTCTAGCGGGAGGTCGCAATGAGCAGTTCTTC. It specifies CASSVSLAGGRNEQFF.

This clone has just a few counts. This CDR3 reads CASSSGQGRHNEQFF. The CDR3, as DNA: TGTGCCAGCAGTTCGGGACAGGGGAGGCACAATGAGCAGTTCTTC. This chain links TRBV28 with TRBJ2-1, with 10 bases that match TRBD1. The CDR3 extends over 15 amino acids. The V gene end was trimmed by 4 bases and the J gene end by 5 bases; junction bases not matched to a gene: 5. Germline V gene lookup returns CDR1 MDHEN and CDR2 SYDVKM.

The chain has TRBV4-3 and TRBJ1-4, with D tentatively TRBD1 (5 bases). V was pared by 3 bases and J by 0 bases, with 17 bases between. Per germline, CDR1 LGHNA and CDR2 YSLEER. The CDR3 loop spans 18 amino acids. The CDR3 DNA reads TGCGCCAGCAGCCAGAGAGGGGAGGCCTATTCAACTAATGAAAAACTGTTTTTT. This sequence encodes CASSQRGEAYSTNEKLFF.

The genes are TRBV11-3 and TRBJ2-1, with 9 bases lining up with TRBD2. Unmatched junction bases numbered 5, after V lost 0 bases and J lost 8 bases. Per germline, CDR1 SGHNT and CDR2 YENEEA. The CDR3 spans 15 residues. CDR3 DNA sequence: TGTGCCAGCAGCTTAGATCAATTAGCGGGAGATGAGCAGTTCTTC. It encodes CASSLDQLAGDEQFF.

Only a few counts were recorded for this clone. The CDR3 is CASNLGQGEGQFF. The CDR3 coding sequence is TGTGCCAGCAACCTGGGACAGGGAGAAGGGCAGTTCTTC. This chain uses TRBV28 with TRBJ2-1, with 9 bases that match TRBD1. Germline trimming cut 7 bases from V and 12 bases from J; bases unmatched to any gene: 10. This CDR3 region has 13 residues. Germline-derived CDR1 and CDR2 are MDHEN and SYDVKM.

The V call is TRBV7-8, the J call TRBJ2-7; no clear D gene. Germline assignment: CDR1 SGHVS and CDR2 FQNEAQ. The CDR3 spans 13 residues. V shed 10 bases and J shed 4 bases, with 17 bases lying between them. CDR3 loop: CATSVQLEYEQYF. The DNA of the CDR3 is TGTGCCACCTCGGTCCAACTCGAATACGAGCAGTACTTC.

Written as DNA, the CDR3 is TGTGCCAGCAGCCCAGGGGTAGCGGGAGGCAATGAGCAGTTCTTC. It yields the protein CASSPGVAGGNEQFF. The chain uses TRBV11-3 and TRBJ2-1; 10 bases fit TRBD2. The V gene end was trimmed by 5 bases and the J gene end by 6 bases; junction bases not matched to a gene: 7. The germline CDR1 and CDR2 sequences are SGHNT and YENEEA. CDR3 length equals 15 residues.

This clone was seen more than once but under ten times. The J gene is TRBJ2-2, the V gene TRBV5-1; TRBD2 is a possible D gene (5 bases). The CDR3 has 16 residues. Looked up from germline, CDR1 is SGHRS and CDR2 is YFSETQ. V shed 1 base and J shed 4 bases, with 14 bases lying between them. CDR3 sequence: CASSLILGGGTGELFF. The CDR3 DNA is TGCGCCAGCAGCTTGATCCTAGGAGGTGGCACCGGGGAGCTGTTTTTT.

The V gene is TRBV11-2, the J gene TRBJ1-4; 9 bases line up with TRBD1. The germline CDR1 and CDR2 sequences are SGHAT and FQNNGV. V lost 1 base to trimming and J lost 8 bases; unmatched junction nucleotides: 11. The CDR3 totals 17 residues. This chain's CDR3 is CASSLAPRTGVKEKLFF. The CDR3 nucleotides read TGTGCCAGCAGCTTAGCTCCCCGGACAGGGGTAAAAGAAAAACTGTTTTTT.